The next 17 T cell receptor beta chains were all read from a single sample in a study of blood T cell repertoires in COVID-19. TCRdb's copy holds only in-frame clones and misses some; the assay was immunoSEQ multiplex PCR. The sample gives around 340,000 clones, roughly 86% of which show up once; approximately 0.93% is in the top ten. The material sequenced was PBMCs or T cells enriched from blood (not recorded which). These receptors were obtained from a woman in her 30s who had been exposed to COVID-19.

This clone was counted a few times. The CDR3: CAWIGLGQQKGGYTF. Here the CDR3 DNA reads TGTGCCTGGATTGGCCTGGGACAGCAAAAGGGAGGCTACACCTTC. The chain recombines TRBV30 with TRBJ1-2, with 7 bases identical to TRBD1. Germline assignment: CDR1 GTSNPN and CDR2 SVGIG (reference sequence). Trimming at V came to 4 bases and at J to 8 bases, leaving 16 bases not matched to a gene. This CDR3 is 15 amino acids long. Combining the CDR3 with reference TRBV30 and TRBJ1-2 gives the whole variable domain SQTIHQWPATLVQPVGSPLSLECTVEGTSNPNLYWYRQAAGRGLQLLFYSVGIGQISSEVPQNLSASRPQDRQFILSSKKLLLSDSGFYLCAWIGLGQQKGGYTFGSGTRLTVV.

V gene TRBV4-2 combines with J gene TRBJ2-3; TRBD2 agrees at 10 bases. Trimming cost V 2 bases and J 4 bases; bases outside gene matches: 3. The CDR3 runs to 15 residues. Germline V CDR1 and CDR2: LGHNA, YNFKEQ. The CDR3 DNA sequence: TGTGCCAGCAGCCAATCTAGCGGGAGCCCAGATACGCAGTATTTT. It specifies CASSQSSGSPDTQYF.

The chain couples TRBV28 to TRBJ2-3, with 10 bases matching TRBD2. This CDR3 comprises 19 residues. V was pared by 1 base and J by 6 bases, with 16 bases of the junction left unmatched. Looked up from germline, CDR1 is MDHEN and CDR2 is SYDVKM. CDR3 nucleotide sequence: TGTGCCAGCAGTTTATCTGCTAGCGGGAGTTTCGGAAGGATGGATACGCAGTATTTT. Its protein is CASSLSASGSFGRMDTQYF. Together with reference TRBV28 and TRBJ2-3, the CDR3 gives the full variable domain: DVKVTQSSRYLVKRTGEKVFLECVQDMDHENMFWYRQDPGLGLRLIYFSYDVKMKEKGDIPEGYSVSREKKERFSLILESASTNQTSMYLCASSLSASGSFGRMDTQYFGPGTRLTVL.

The chain employs TRBV7-2 and TRBJ2-5; TRBD2 agrees at 16 bases. This CDR3 region has 16 residues. Germline lookup yields CDR1 SGHTA and CDR2 FQGNSA. V lost 4 bases and J lost 5; bases outside the gene matches: 4. The CDR3 DNA is TGTGCCAGCAGCTGGGGACTAGCGGGAGGGGAGGAGACCCAGTACTTC. Amino acids: CASSWGLAGGEETQYF. Using reference TRBV7-2 and TRBJ2-5 for the parts outside the CDR3, the full variable domain is GAGVSQSPSNKVTEKGKDVELRCDPISGHTALYWYRQSLGQGLEFLIYFQGNSAPDKSGLPSDRFSAERTGGSVSTLTIQRTQQEDSAVYLCASSWGLAGGEETQYFGPGTRLLVL.

The chain is built from TRBV9 and TRBJ2-1, with 8 bases fitting TRBD2. The CDR3 is 18 amino acids. The V and J ends lost 0 bases and 0 bases, in that order; junction bases with no gene match: 8. Germline CDR1 SGDLS, CDR2 YYNGEE. The CDR3 here is CASSVATGGDFSYNEQFF. As DNA, the CDR3 is TGTGCCAGCAGCGTAGCTACGGGGGGGGACTTCTCCTACAATGAGCAGTTCTTC.

The V call is TRBV7-3, the J call TRBJ1-6; D remains unclear. The CDR3 loop spans 13 amino acids. V lost 1 base to trimming and J lost 15 bases, with 13 bases between them. Germline CDR1 and CDR2: SGHTA and FQGTGA. The DNA for the CDR3 is TGTGCCAGCAGCTTAAGTCGAGGAAAAAACCTCCACTTT. As protein: CASSLSRGKNLHF.

This chain connects TRBV4-1 to TRBJ2-5, with D maybe TRBD2 (6 bases). Germline-derived CDR1 and CDR2 are MGHRA and YSYEKL. This CDR3 has 16 residues. V gave up 4 bases and J gave up 0 bases, with 15 bases separating them. The CDR3 is CASSPLGGTDQETQYF. The CDR3 DNA reads as TGCGCCAGCAGCCCCCTCGGGGGAACCGACCAAGAGACCCAGTACTTC.

The V call is TRBV21-1, the J call TRBJ1-1; the D call TRBD1 from the table was never checked on the DNA. TRBV21-1 is an annotated pseudogene. This CDR3 region has 16 residues. The CDR3, as DNA: TGTGCCAGCAGCAAAGTCAGGGGGCAAGTAGGGACTGAAGCTTTCTTT. Translated: CASSKVRGQVGTEAFF.

The V call is TRBV11-1, the J call TRBJ2-2; possible D gene TRBD2, 6 bases. Germline CDR1 SGHAT, CDR2 FQDESV (reference sequence). V lost 2 bases and J 8 bases, leaving 15 bases between the germline ends. This CDR3 is built from 15 residues. The CDR3 region has the DNA TGTGCCAGCAGCTTACTTACGGGAGAGGTTGGGGAGCTGTTTTTT. It codes for CASSLLTGEVGELFF.

V is TRBV28 and J is TRBJ2-7; TRBD2 matches at 15 bases. Per the germline V gene, CDR1 is MDHEN and CDR2 is SYDVKM. V lost 0 bases and J lost 3; bases outside the gene matches: 0. The length of the CDR3 is 16 residues. In DNA, the CDR3 is TGTGCCAGCAGTTTATGGGGACTAGCGGGAGGCTACGAGCAGTACTTC. Protein: CASSLWGLAGGYEQYF. Using reference TRBV28 and TRBJ2-7 for the parts outside the CDR3, the full variable domain is DVKVTQSSRYLVKRTGEKVFLECVQDMDHENMFWYRQDPGLGLRLIYFSYDVKMKEKGDIPEGYSVSREKKERFSLILESASTNQTSMYLCASSLWGLAGGYEQYFGPGTRLTVT.

The V call is TRBV18, the J call TRBJ1-1; D is unresolved. The CDR3 runs to 12 residues. Trimming pared 8 bases from V and 0 bases from J, leaving 7 bases between. CDR1 KGHSH and CDR2 LQKENI come from the germline V gene. For the CDR3, the DNA is TGTGCCAGCGAGGGCTTGAACACTGAAGCTTTCTTT. Its translation: CASEGLNTEAFF. Combining the CDR3 with reference TRBV18 and TRBJ1-1 gives the whole variable domain NAGVMQNPRHLVRRRGQEARLRCSPMKGHSHVYWYRQLPEEGLKFMVYLQKENIIDESGMPKERFSAEFPKEGPSILRIQQVVRGDSAAYFCASEGLNTEAFFGQGTRLTVV.

The rearrangement links TRBV3-1 (or the pseudogene TRBV3-2) to TRBJ1-2; 7 positions agree with TRBD1. Germline CDR1 reads LGHDT; CDR2 reads YNNKEL (reference sequence). This CDR3 contains 16 residues. The J segment lost 2 bases and the V segment lost 1 base, leaving 7 bases of the junction unmatched. The CDR3 coding sequence is TGTGCCAGCAGCCAAGGCCTCCAGGGGGAGAACTATGGCTACACCTTC. Encoded protein: CASSQGLQGENYGYTF.

This sequence joins TRBV9 and TRBJ2-2, with D unclear. V lost 0 bases and J 2 bases, leaving 8 bases between the germline ends. The CDR3 is 15 amino acids. Germline CDR1 and CDR2: SGDLS and YYNGEE. The CDR3 region is CASSVDAGNTGELFF. The CDR3 DNA reads as TGTGCCAGCAGCGTAGATGCAGGAAACACCGGGGAGCTGTTTTTT.

The rearrangement links TRBV3-1 (or the pseudogene TRBV3-2) to TRBJ2-1, with a tentative D call TRBD2 (6 bases). The CDR3 runs to 17 residues. The germline V gene encodes CDR1 LGHDT and CDR2 YNNKEL (reference sequence). V lost 2 bases to trimming and J lost 7 bases, with 21 bases between them. CDR3 sequence (DNA): TGTGCCAGCAGCCAACTAGGGACTCCTTTTTCACAGAATGAGCAGTTCTTC. As protein: CASSQLGTPFSQNEQFF.

V and J are TRBV9 and TRBJ2-2, with a weak D call TRBD2 (6 bases). The CDR3 totals 15 residues. Germline values: CDR1 SGDLS, CDR2 YYNGEE. Trimming pared 9 bases from V and 0 bases from J, leaving 15 bases between. CDR3 nucleotide sequence: TGTGCCACCCCGGAGGGGTTCGCGAACACCGGGGAGCTGTTTTTT. This gives the protein CATPEGFANTGELFF.

CDR3 sequence reads: CATSRGQVEKLFF. CDR3 nucleotide sequence: TGTGCCACCAGCAGAGGACAGGTGGAAAAACTGTTTTTT. The chain couples TRBV15 to TRBJ1-4, with a weak D call TRBD1 (6 bases). Germline V CDR1 and CDR2: LNHNV, YYDKDF (reference sequence). The CDR3 totals 13 residues. The germline V and J ends were trimmed by 1 base and 8 bases, with 8 bases remaining between them. Using reference TRBV15 and TRBJ1-4 for the parts outside the CDR3, the full variable domain is DAMVIQNPRYQVTQFGKPVTLSCSQTLNHNVMYWYQQKSSQAPKLLFHYYDKDFNNEADTPDNFQSRRPNTSFCFLDIRSPGLGDTAMYLCATSRGQVEKLFFGSGTQLSVL.

The chain is built from TRBV6-5 and TRBJ1-1, with 9 nucleotides matching TRBD1. The germline CDR1 and CDR2 sequences are MNHEY and SVGAGI. V trimming: 4 bases; J trimming: 3 bases; junction bases outside the gene matches: 6. The CDR3 runs to 15 residues. The CDR3 reads CASSSQTGGDTEAFF. DNA for the CDR3: TGTGCCAGCAGTTCCCAGACAGGGGGAGACACTGAAGCTTTCTTT.